The 5 T cell receptor beta chains listed next were all sequenced from one sample in a study of vaccination effects on CD4 cells after COVID-19. Which antigens these TCRs recognize remains unknown. This table comes from immunoSEQ multiplex PCR, and its TCRdb copy is limited to in-frame clones, with some not included. The repertoire consists of 50,000 to 60,000 clones, with more than 60% occurring once and the leading ten covering approximately 3%. Culture proceeded for 10 days, and CD4+ T cells were then isolated. Sample: CD4+ T cells from PBMCs cultured without peptide, taken before COVID-19 vaccination. These receptors were collected from a human donor who received a COVID-19 vaccine.

The V call is TRBV9, the J call TRBJ2-3, with unresolved D. Germline V gives CDR1 SGDLS, CDR2 YYNGEE. The germline V and J ends were trimmed by 2 bases and 0 bases, with 7 bases remaining between them. This CDR3 is 14 amino acids long. CDR3 coding DNA: TGTGCCAGCAGCGTTATGACTAGCACAGATACGCAGTATTTT. It specifies CASSVMTSTDTQYF.

This rearrangement joins TRBV2 to TRBJ2-5, with a possible D match to TRBD2 (6 bases). CDR1 is SNHLY and CDR2 is FYNNEI in the germline V gene. The V gene lost 8 bases and the J gene lost 5 bases, with 15 bases spanning the gap. The CDR3 loop spans 13 amino acids. This CDR3 is CASLFQAGETQYF. The CDR3 nucleotides are TGTGCCAGCTTGTTTCAGGCGGGGGAGACCCAGTACTTC.

This chain links TRBV2 with TRBJ2-1; TRBD2 agrees at 10 bases. Looked up from germline, CDR1 is SNHLY and CDR2 is FYNNEI. The CDR3 is 15 amino acids. Losses at the gene ends were 6 bases for V and 4 bases for J; bases not matched to a gene: 6. In nucleotides, the CDR3 is TGTGCCAGCAGACCAGCGGGGGGGGGTTACAATGAGCAGTTCTTC. This sequence encodes CASRPAGGGYNEQFF.

The chain combines TRBV10-2 with TRBJ1-2; D not certain. The ends were cut back, 1 base at V and 8 bases at J, with 11 bases in the middle. CDR1 and CDR2 from the germline V gene are WSHSY and SAAADI. The CDR3 spans 13 residues. The CDR3 region has the DNA TGCGCCAGCAGTGAGTTGGCAGGCCGGGGCTACACCTTC. It codes for CASSELAGRGYTF.

The chain links TRBV24-1 to TRBJ2-7; 8 bases match TRBD1. Per germline, CDR1 KGHDR and CDR2 SFDVKD. The CDR3 totals 17 residues. The V gene end was trimmed by 4 bases and the J gene end by 4 bases; junction bases not matched to a gene: 14. CDR3 in amino acids: CATSEARQGPYVYEQYV. The CDR3 nucleotides are TGTGCCACCAGTGAAGCTAGACAGGGGCCGTATGTTTACGAGCAGTACGTC.